The clone carrying this T cell receptor beta chain has more than one count but fewer than ten. All donors were healthy, and all were Caucasian. This CDR3 has 15 residues. Trimming left V 5 bases short and J 5 bases short, with 16 bases between. CDR1 and CDR2 from the germline V gene are SGHKS and YYEKEE (reference sequence). Each cDNA held unique molecular identifiers, and template switching gave it a universal primer site. MiXCR, applied by TCRdb to the 5' RACE reads, yields one record per CDR3 protein. The table records approximately 500,000 distinct CDR3 sequences, around 15% of them present only once. This specimen comes from a study of identical twins. These records were also assigned to another study, of yellow fever vaccine responses in identical twins.

The receptor comes from a woman aged 18-29 years in good health. The specimen sequenced was CD4+ T cells sorted from blood. The chain carries TRBV5-5 and TRBJ1-4; D not certain. CDR3: CASSPAWGGNEKLFF. The CDR3 region has the DNA TGTGCCAGCAGTCCAGCGTGGGGAGGGAATGAAAAACTGTTTTTT.